The clone carrying this T cell receptor (beta chain) was counted ten times or more. Its antigen remains unknown. This sample is part of a study of beta chain features in type 1 diabetes. Notes on the study in general: Any HLA effect on TCRB rearrangement was left unresolved by small sub-analyses.

The isolated RNA, all of it, was reverse transcribed, so expressed TCRB transcripts were what got sequenced. Clones were read by immunoSEQ multiplex PCR, and TCRdb kept only the in-frame ones, dropping some. This table has over 300,000 clones, 8% appearing once. The CDR3 contains 15 residues. The V end was cut by 5 bases, the J end by 2 bases, with 13 bases between. Per the germline V gene, CDR1 is SGHNT and CDR2 is YYREEE (reference sequence). This TCR was recovered from a woman younger than 30 in good health. The chain employs TRBV5-4 and TRBJ2-2, with D possibly matching TRBD2 (5 bases). Sequenced input: central memory CD4+ T cells from blood. CDR3 DNA: TGTGCCAGCAGGAAGAGCGGAGATAACACCGGGGAGCTGTTTTTT. Encoded protein: CASRKSGDNTGELFF.